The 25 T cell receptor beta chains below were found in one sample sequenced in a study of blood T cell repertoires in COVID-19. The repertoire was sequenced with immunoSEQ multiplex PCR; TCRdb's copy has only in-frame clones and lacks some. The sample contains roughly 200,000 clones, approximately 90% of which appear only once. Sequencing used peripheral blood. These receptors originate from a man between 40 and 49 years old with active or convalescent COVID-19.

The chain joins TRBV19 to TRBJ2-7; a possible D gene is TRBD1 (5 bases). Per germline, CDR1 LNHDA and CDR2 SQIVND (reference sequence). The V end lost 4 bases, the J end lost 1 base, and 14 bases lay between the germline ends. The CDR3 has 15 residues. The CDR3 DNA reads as TGTGCCAGTAGTAACCCGACGGCAGGGTCCTACGAGCAGTACTTC. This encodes CASSNPTAGSYEQYF.

The CDR3 loop is CASSLTTGMNTEAFF. CDR3 bases: TGTGCCAGCAGCTTAACGACAGGAATGAACACTGAAGCTTTCTTT. The gene calls are TRBV7-6 and TRBJ1-1; possibly TRBD1 for D (6 bases). The CDR3 is 15 residues long. V was pared by 2 bases and J by 0 bases, with 10 bases between. Germline-derived CDR1 and CDR2 are SGHVS and FNYEAQ.

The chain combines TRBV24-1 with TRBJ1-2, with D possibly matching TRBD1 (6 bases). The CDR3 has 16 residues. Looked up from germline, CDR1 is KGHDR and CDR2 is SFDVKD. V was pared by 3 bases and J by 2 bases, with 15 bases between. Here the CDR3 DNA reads TGTGCCACCAGTGATCGCGGACAGCGGGGAAACTATGGCTACACCTTC. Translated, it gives CATSDRGQRGNYGYTF.

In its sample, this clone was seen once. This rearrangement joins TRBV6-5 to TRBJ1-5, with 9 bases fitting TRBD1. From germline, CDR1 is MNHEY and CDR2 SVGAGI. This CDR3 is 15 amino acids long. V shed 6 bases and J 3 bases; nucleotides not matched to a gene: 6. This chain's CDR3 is CASSPGQGYNQPQHF. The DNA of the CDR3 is TGTGCCAGCAGCCCCGGACAGGGGTACAATCAGCCCCAGCATTTT.

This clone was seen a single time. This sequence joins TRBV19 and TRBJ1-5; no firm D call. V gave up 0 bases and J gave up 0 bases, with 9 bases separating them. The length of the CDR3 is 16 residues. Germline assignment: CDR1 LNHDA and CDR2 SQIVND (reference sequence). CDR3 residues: CASSIDLVASNQPQHF. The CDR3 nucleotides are TGTGCCAGTAGTATAGACCTTGTGGCTAGCAATCAGCCCCAGCATTTT.

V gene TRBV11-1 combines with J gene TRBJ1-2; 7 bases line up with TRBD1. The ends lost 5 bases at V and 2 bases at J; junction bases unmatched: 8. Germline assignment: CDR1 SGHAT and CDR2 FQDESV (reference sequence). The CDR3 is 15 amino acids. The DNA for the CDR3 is TGTGCCAGCAGCCTCCCAGGGACAGCAAACTATGGCTACACCTTC. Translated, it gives CASSLPGTANYGYTF.

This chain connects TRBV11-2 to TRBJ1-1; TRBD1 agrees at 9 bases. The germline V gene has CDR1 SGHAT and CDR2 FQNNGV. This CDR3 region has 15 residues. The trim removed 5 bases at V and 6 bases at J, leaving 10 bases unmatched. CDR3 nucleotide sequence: TGTGCCAGCAGCCTAGCGGGACAGGGATTTTCTGAAGCTTTCTTT. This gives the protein CASSLAGQGFSEAFF.

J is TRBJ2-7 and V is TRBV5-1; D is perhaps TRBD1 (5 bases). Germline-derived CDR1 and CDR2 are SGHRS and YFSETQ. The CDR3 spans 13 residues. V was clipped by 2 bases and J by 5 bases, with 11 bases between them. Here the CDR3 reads CASSFGAANEQYF. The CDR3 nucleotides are TGCGCCAGCAGCTTTGGGGCGGCGAACGAGCAGTACTTC. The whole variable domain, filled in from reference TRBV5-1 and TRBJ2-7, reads KAGVTQTPRYLIKTRGQQVTLSCSPISGHRSVSWYQQTPGQGLQFLFEYFSETQRNKGNFPGRFSGRQFSNSRSEMNVSTLELGDSALYLCASSFGAANEQYFGPGTRLTVT.

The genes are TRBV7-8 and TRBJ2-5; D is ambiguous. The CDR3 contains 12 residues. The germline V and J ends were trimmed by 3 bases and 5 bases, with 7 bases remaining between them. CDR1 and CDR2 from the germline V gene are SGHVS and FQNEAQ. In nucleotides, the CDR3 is TGTGCCAGCAGCTTTGGTACTGAGACCCAGTACTTC. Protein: CASSFGTETQYF. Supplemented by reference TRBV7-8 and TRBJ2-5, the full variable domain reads GAGVSQSPRYKVAKRGQDVALRCDPISGHVSLFWYQQALGQGPEFLTYFQNEAQLDKSGLPSDRFFAERPEGSVSTLKIQRTQQEDSAVYLCASSFGTETQYFGPGTRLLVL.

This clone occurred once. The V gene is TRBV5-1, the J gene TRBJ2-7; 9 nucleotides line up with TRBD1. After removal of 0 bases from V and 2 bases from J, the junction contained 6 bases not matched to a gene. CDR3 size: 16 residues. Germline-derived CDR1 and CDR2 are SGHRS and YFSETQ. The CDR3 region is CASSLAGGTGTYEQYF. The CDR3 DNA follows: TGCGCCAGCAGCTTGGCCGGCGGGACAGGGACCTACGAGCAGTACTTC.

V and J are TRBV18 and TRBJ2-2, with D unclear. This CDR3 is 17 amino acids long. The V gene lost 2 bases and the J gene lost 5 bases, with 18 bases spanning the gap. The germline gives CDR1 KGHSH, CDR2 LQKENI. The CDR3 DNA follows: TGTGCCAGCTCACCAGACATCCCATTCGGTTATACCGGGGAGCTGTTTTTT. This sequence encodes CASSPDIPFGYTGELFF. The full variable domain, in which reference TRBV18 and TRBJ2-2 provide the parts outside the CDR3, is NAGVMQNPRHLVRRRGQEARLRCSPMKGHSHVYWYRQLPEEGLKFMVYLQKENIIDESGMPKERFSAEFPKEGPSILRIQQVVRGDSAAYFCASSPDIPFGYTGELFFGEGSRLTVL.

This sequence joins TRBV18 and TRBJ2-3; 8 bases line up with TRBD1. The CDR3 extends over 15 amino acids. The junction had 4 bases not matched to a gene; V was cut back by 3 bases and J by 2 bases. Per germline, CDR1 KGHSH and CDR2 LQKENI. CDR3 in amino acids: CASSPRTGPTDTQYF. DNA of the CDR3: TGTGCCAGCTCACCGAGGACAGGGCCCACAGATACGCAGTATTTT. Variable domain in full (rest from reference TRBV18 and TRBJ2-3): NAGVMQNPRHLVRRRGQEARLRCSPMKGHSHVYWYRQLPEEGLKFMVYLQKENIIDESGMPKERFSAEFPKEGPSILRIQQVVRGDSAAYFCASSPRTGPTDTQYFGPGTRLTVL.

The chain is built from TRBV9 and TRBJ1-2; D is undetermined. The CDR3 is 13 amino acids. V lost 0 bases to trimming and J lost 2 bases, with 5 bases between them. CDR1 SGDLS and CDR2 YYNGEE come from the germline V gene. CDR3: CASSVGVNYGYTF. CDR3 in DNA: TGTGCCAGCAGCGTAGGAGTAAACTATGGCTACACCTTC.

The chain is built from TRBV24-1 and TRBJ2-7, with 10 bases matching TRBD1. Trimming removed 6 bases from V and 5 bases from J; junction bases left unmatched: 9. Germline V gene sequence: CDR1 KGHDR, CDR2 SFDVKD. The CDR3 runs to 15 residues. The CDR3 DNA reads TGTGCCACCAGTAATCTAGGGACAGGGGTTCACGAGCAGTACTTC. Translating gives CATSNLGTGVHEQYF.

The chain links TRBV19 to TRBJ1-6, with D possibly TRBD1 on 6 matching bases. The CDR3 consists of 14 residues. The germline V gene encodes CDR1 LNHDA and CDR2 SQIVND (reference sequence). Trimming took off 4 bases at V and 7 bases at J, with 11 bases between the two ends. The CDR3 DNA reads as TGTGCCAGTAGTAATCCAGGGGAGAATTCACCCCTCCACTTT. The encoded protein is CASSNPGENSPLHF.

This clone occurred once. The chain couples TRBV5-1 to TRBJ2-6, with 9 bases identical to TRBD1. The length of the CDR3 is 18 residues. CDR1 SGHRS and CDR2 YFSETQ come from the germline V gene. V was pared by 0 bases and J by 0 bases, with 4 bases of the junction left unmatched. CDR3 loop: CASSLGGTGFSGANVLTF. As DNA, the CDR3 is TGCGCCAGCAGCTTGGGAGGGACAGGGTTCTCTGGGGCCAACGTCCTGACTTTC.

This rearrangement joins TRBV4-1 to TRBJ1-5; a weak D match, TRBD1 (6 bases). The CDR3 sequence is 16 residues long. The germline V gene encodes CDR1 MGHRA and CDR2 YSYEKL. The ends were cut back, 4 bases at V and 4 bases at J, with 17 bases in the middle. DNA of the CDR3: TGCGCCAGCAGCCCATTAGTCTCAGGGGTAAATCAGCCCCAGCATTTT. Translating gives CASSPLVSGVNQPQHF.

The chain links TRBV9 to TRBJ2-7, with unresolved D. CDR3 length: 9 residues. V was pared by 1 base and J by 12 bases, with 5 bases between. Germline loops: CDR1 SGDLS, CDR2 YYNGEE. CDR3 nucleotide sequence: TGTGCCAGCAGCGTATTCGTGTACTTC. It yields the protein CASSVFVYF.

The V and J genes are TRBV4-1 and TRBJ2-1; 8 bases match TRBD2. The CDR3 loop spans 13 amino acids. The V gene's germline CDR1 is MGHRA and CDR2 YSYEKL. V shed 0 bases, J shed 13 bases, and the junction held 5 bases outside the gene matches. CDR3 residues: CASSQETSERQFF. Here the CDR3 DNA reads TGCGCCAGCAGCCAAGAGACTAGCGAGAGACAGTTCTTC.

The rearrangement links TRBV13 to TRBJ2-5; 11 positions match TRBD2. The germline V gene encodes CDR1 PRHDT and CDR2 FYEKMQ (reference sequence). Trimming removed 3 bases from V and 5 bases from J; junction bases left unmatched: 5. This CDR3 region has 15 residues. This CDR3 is CASSFSGGAWETQYF. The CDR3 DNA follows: TGTGCCAGCAGCTTTAGCGGGGGGGCGTGGGAGACCCAGTACTTC.

CDR3 bases: TGTGCCAGCAGCGCGGACACGAATAGCAATCAGCCCCAGCATTTT. As protein: CASSADTNSNQPQHF. The V and J genes are TRBV2 and TRBJ1-5; TRBD1 is a possible D gene (5 bases). Germline V gene data show CDR1 as SNHLY and CDR2 as FYNNEI. The V end lost 6 bases, the J end lost 0 bases, and 12 bases lay between the germline ends. This CDR3 has 15 residues.

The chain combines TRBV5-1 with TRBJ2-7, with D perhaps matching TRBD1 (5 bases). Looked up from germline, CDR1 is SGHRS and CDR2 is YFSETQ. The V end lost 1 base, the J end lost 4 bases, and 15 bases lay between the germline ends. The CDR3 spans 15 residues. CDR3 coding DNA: TGCGCCAGCAGCTTGTCGGCAGGGAAGGGGTACGAGCAGTACTTC. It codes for CASSLSAGKGYEQYF.

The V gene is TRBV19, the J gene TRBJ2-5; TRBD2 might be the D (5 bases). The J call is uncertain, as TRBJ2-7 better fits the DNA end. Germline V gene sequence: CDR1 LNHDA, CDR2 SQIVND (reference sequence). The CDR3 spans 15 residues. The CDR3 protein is CASSIAGGYASEQYF. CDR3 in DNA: TGTGCCAGTAGTATAGCAGGAGGATACGCTTCCGAGCAGTACTTC.

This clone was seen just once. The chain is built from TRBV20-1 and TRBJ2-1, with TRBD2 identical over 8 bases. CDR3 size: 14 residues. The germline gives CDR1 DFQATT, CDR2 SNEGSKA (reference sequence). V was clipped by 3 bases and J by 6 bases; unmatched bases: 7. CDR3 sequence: CSASYSGGLNEQFF. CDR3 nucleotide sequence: TGCAGTGCTAGTTACAGCGGGGGCCTCAATGAGCAGTTCTTC.

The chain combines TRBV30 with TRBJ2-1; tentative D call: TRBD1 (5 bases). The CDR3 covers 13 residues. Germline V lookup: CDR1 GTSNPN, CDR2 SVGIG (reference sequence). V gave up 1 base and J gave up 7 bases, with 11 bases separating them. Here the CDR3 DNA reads TGTGCCTGGAGTGACAGGCATAATAATGAGCAGTTCTTC. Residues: CAWSDRHNNEQFF.